This T cell receptor beta chain derives from a study of shared T cell receptors in the human thymus. V lost 6 bases and J lost 8; bases outside the gene matches: 7. Per germline, CDR1 MNHEY and CDR2 SVGAGI. The CDR3 loop spans 14 amino acids. The data were produced by immunoSEQ multiplex PCR, yet TCRdb's version contains in-frame clones alone and is incomplete. The table lists roughly 500,000 clones, around three quarters of them singletons. The same data also went into a second study, on human thymus T cells.

This rearrangement joins TRBV6-5 to TRBJ1-4, with 9 bases aligning to TRBD1. Sequenced input: thymocytes. The TCR comes from a boy less than two years old with a congenital heart defect. As DNA, the CDR3 is TGTGCCAGCAGGGGCGGGACAGGGAACGAAAAACTGTTTTTT. This gives the protein CASRGGTGNEKLFF.